This T cell receptor (beta chain) originates from a study of blood T cell repertoires in COVID-19. About the research overall: The study drew acute and convalescent COVID-19 samples from the United States, Italy and Spain.

Enrollment of patients from Seattle took place during active infection, with longitudinal follow-up. Per the authors' pipeline: Estimates of nucleated cell counts were drawn from the amplification of reference gene primers. The table came from immunoSEQ multiplex PCR; TCRdb's copy has only in-frame clones and leaves some out. Clone size and the V and J calls come from that table; the DNA yielded D and trimming. The table has some 300,000 clones, around 90% seen once. This sequence originates from a woman between 50 and 59 years old with COVID-19, enrolled during active disease. Sequences were obtained from peripheral blood.

DNA of the CDR3: TGTGCCAGCAGCTTAGCTGATCTACGCACAGATACGCAGTATTTT. Translation gives CASSLADLRTDTQYF. The gene calls are TRBV7-8 and TRBJ2-3; unclear D gene. This CDR3 region has 15 residues. In germline, CDR1 is SGHVS, CDR2 FQNEAQ. Trimming shortened V by 0 bases and J by 1 base, and 8 bases separated the two germline ends.